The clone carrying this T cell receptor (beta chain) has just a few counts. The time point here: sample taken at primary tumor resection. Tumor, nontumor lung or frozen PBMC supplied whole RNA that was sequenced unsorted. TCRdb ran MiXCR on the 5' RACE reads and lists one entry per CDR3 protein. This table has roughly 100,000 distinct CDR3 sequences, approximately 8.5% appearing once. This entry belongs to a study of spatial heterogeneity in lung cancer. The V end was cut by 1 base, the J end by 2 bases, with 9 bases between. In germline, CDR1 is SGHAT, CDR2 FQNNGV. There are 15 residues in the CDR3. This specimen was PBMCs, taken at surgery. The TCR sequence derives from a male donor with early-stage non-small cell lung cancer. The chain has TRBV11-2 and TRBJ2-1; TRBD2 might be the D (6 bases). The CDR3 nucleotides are TGTGCCAGCAGCTTAGGACTAGGAACCTACAATGAGCAGTTCTTC. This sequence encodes CASSLGLGTYNEQFF. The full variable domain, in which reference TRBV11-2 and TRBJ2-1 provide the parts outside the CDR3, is EAGVAQSPRYKIIEKRQSVAFWCNPISGHATLYWYQQILGQGPKLLIQFQNNGVVDDSQLPKDRFSAERLKGVDSTLKIQPAKLEDSAVYLCASSLGLGTYNEQFFGPGTRLTVL.